This is a list of T cell receptor beta chains from one sample in a study of OX40 agonist ivuxolimab in advanced cancers. Using immunoSEQ multiplex PCR, the repertoire was profiled, and TCRdb retains in-frame clones only, with some absent. This sample has roughly 70,000 clones; 85% occur once, and the top ten carry 0.55% to 0.85%. This material consisted of CD4+ or CD8+ T cells sorted from blood, taken in a trial of the OX40 agonist ivuxolimab. The receptors stem from an adult with an advanced solid tumor such as melanoma, head and neck, liver or kidney cancer. Each CDR3 is given with its conserved first and last residue. The D gene is left open where the match is weak. Clone size is not always given. Where it is, it says once, few, many or a class for expanded clones.

clone_size,d_call,j_call,v_call,cdr3_nt,cdr3_aa
NA,NA,TRBJ2-1,TRBV7-3,TGTGCCAGCAGCTTATGGTCGGGGAGCTCCTACAATGAGCAGTTCTTC,CASSLWSGSSYNEQFF
NA,NA,TRBJ2-6,TRBV6-1,TGTGCCAGCAGTGAAGCACAGAGCTCTGGGGCCAACGTCCTGACTTTC,CASSEAQSSGANVLTF
few,TRBD1,TRBJ1-5,TRBV4-1,TGCGCCAGCAGCCAAGGCAGGGGGCATGGCAGAAGGCAGCCCCAGCATTTT,CASSQGRGHGRRQPQHF
NA,TRBD1,TRBJ2-5,TRBV2,TGTGCCAGTACAGGGGTAGGAGGTGAGACCCAGTACTTC,CASTGVGGETQYF
NA,NA,TRBJ2-6,TRBV7-2,TGTGCCAGCAGCTTAAGAGACTCTGGGGCCAACGTCCTGACTTTC,CASSLRDSGANVLTF
NA,NA,TRBJ1-2,TRBV9,TGTGCCAGCAGCGTAGAGTCCGTAGCCTATGGCTACACCTTC,CASSVESVAYGYTF
NA,NA,TRBJ2-7,TRBV6-5,TGTGCCAGCAGTACGCCCTACCCGGGGGAGCAGTACTTC,CASSTPYPGEQYF
NA,NA,TRBJ1-4,TRBV19,TGTGCCAGTAGTGCCAGGGTAAAACTGTTTTTT,CASSARVKLFF
once,NA,TRBJ2-5,TRBV11-2,TGTGCCAGCAGCTTAGGGGGTCAAGAGACCCAGTACTTC,CASSLGGQETQYF
NA,NA,TRBJ2-5,TRBV5-1,TGCGCCAGCAGCTTGCGGTTTCAAGAGACCCAGTACTTC,CASSLRFQETQYF
NA,NA,TRBJ2-2,TRBV7-2,TGTGCCAGCAGCTTAGTCGCGCGGGTAACGTACACCGGGGAGCTGTTTTTT,CASSLVARVTYTGELFF
once,NA,TRBJ1-3,TRBV7-2,TGTGCCAGCAGTCAGCAGAACGGAAACACCATATATTTT,CASSQQNGNTIYF
NA,TRBD2,TRBJ2-1,TRBV7-9,TGTGCCAGCAGCTTGTCCAGCGGGGGGGCGTACAATGAGCAGTTCTTC,CASSLSSGGAYNEQFF
NA,NA,TRBJ1-1,TRBV2,TGTGCCAGCAGGGCAGGGACATTGGACACTGAAGCTTTCTTT,CASRAGTLDTEAFF
NA,NA,TRBJ2-3,TRBV28,TGTGCCAGCAGTTTGATGAACACAGATACGCAGTATTTT,CASSLMNTDTQYF
NA,TRBD2,TRBJ2-5,TRBV7-2,TGTGCCAGCAGCTCAAGACTAGCGGGGGGCCCTCAAGAGACCCAGTACTTC,CASSSRLAGGPQETQYF
NA,NA,TRBJ1-6,TRBV6-5,TGTGCCAGCAGAACCGGGACGGCCGGGGGTTCACCCCTCCACTTT,CASRTGTAGGSPLHF
NA,TRBD1,TRBJ2-3,TRBV5-1,TGCGCCAGCTCGGGACAGACAAGCACAGATACGCAGTATTTT,CASSGQTSTDTQYF
NA,NA,TRBJ2-5,TRBV6-5,TGTGCCAGCAGCCCGACAGGCGGGGAAGAGACCCAGTACTTC,CASSPTGGEETQYF
once,NA,TRBJ2-6,TRBV18,TGTGCCAGCTCACCTTATGATGCGATTGAGAGGGCCAACGTCCTGACTTTC,CASSPYDAIERANVLTF
NA,NA,TRBJ2-1,TRBV19,TGTGCCAGTAGTTTGGGGGCTTACTACAATGAGCAGTTCTTC,CASSLGAYYNEQFF
NA,NA,TRBJ2-2,TRBV7-2,TGTGCCAGCAGCCCGCGAACGGGGAACACCGGGGAGCTGTTTTTT,CASSPRTGNTGELFF
NA,NA,TRBJ1-5,TRBV12-5,TGTGCTAGTTGGGGTCTTCAGCCCCAGCATTTT,CASWGLQPQHF
few,TRBD1,TRBJ2-7,TRBV6-1,TGTGCCCTACAGGGGACGCTCTACGAGCAGTACTTC,CALQGTLYEQYF
NA,TRBD1,TRBJ2-5,TRBV28,TGTGCCAGCAGTTTACAAACAGGGGCCCTAGAGACCCAGTACTTC,CASSLQTGALETQYF
NA,TRBD2,TRBJ2-1,TRBV5-1,TGCGCCAGCAGCTTATTAGCGGGGGGAGCCTACAATGAGCAGTTCTTC,CASSLLAGGAYNEQFF
NA,TRBD1,TRBJ2-3,TRBV6-6,TGTGCCAGCAGTCATAGGACAGGGTCAAACGCAGATACGCAGTATTTT,CASSHRTGSNADTQYF
NA,TRBD1,TRBJ2-3,TRBV18,TGTGCCAGCTCACCACCAGTGGGACAGGGGAGGGATACGCAGTATTTT,CASSPPVGQGRDTQYF
NA,NA,TRBJ2-5,TRBV18,TGTGCCAGCTCACTCCTCCGCCAAGTAGAGACCCAGTACTTC,CASSLLRQVETQYF
NA,NA,TRBJ2-1,TRBV6-6,TGTGCCAGCAGTCCTCCGGGGTCGGGTGAGCAGTTCTTC,CASSPPGSGEQFF
NA,NA,TRBJ2-5,TRBV7-3,TGTGCCAGCAGCCTTAATCCCGGGACCGGGGTGGAGACCCAGTACTTC,CASSLNPGTGVETQYF
NA,NA,TRBJ2-5,TRBV29-1,TGCAGCGTGCTAGGGCGGGGTTTTGCCCAGTACTTC,CSVLGRGFAQYF
NA,NA,TRBJ1-3,TRBV6-6,TGTGCCAGTTTTGGCCCTGGAAACACCATATATTTT,CASFGPGNTIYF
NA,NA,TRBJ2-7,TRBV6-1,TGTGCCAGCAGTCCGGGCCCCTACGAGCAGTACTTC,CASSPGPYEQYF
once,NA,TRBJ2-7,TRBV11-1,TGTGCCAGCAGCTTGCGACAGTCCTACGAGCAGTACTTC,CASSLRQSYEQYF
NA,TRBD2,TRBJ2-7,TRBV4-1,TGCGCCAGCAGCCGGGGGGAGGGGTGGAACGAGCAGTACTTC,CASSRGEGWNEQYF
NA,NA,TRBJ1-1,TRBV7-3,TGTGCCAGCAGCTTAACAGGGGCTCGGATTGAAGCTTTCTTT,CASSLTGARIEAFF
NA,NA,TRBJ2-7,TRBV5-5,TGTGCCAGCACCGATAGGGGGGGACAGGCCTTGGGCGAGCAGTACTTC,CASTDRGGQALGEQYF
NA,NA,TRBJ1-4,TRBV7-2,TGTGCCAGCAGCTTAGGACAGAATTATGAAAAACTGTTTTTT,CASSLGQNYEKLFF
NA,NA,TRBJ1-5,TRBV19,TGTGCCAGTAGTATAGCTCCCTCGGGGAGCTACAATCAGCCCCAGCATTTT,CASSIAPSGSYNQPQHF
few,TRBD2,TRBJ2-7,TRBV7-2,TGTGCCAGCAGCTCGATAGAGGGAGTGGGCGGGGGTCTAAACTACGAGCAGTACTTC,CASSSIEGVGGGLNYEQYF
NA,NA,TRBJ2-6,TRBV18,TGTGCCAGCTCACCAGGGGGGTTATCCAACGTCCTGACTTTC,CASSPGGLSNVLTF
NA,TRBD2,TRBJ2-5,TRBV7-9,TGTGCCAGCAGCTTAATCGGTAGGCGGCGGGGGCAAGAGACCCAGTACTTC,CASSLIGRRRGQETQYF
once,NA,TRBJ2-7,TRBV20-1,TGCAGTGCTAGCATTGGGTACGAGCAGTACTTC,CSASIGYEQYF
NA,NA,TRBJ1-3,TRBV5-4,TGTGCCAGCAGCTTTGAGATTGCCTCTGGAAACACCATATATTTT,CASSFEIASGNTIYF
once,NA,TRBJ1-2,TRBV5-4,TGTGCCAGCAGCTTGGGCGCCCTAGAGCTCCATGGCTACACCTTC,CASSLGALELHGYTF
NA,NA,TRBJ2-1,TRBV11-2,TGTGCCAGCAGCTTAATGGGTGAGCAGTTCTTC,CASSLMGEQFF
NA,TRBD1,TRBJ1-5,TRBV4-1,TGCGCCAGCAGCCCTCGGACAGGGCAGGGCCAGCCCCAGCATTTT,CASSPRTGQGQPQHF
NA,NA,TRBJ2-7,TRBV7-8,TGTGCCAGCAGCTTAGGGTTTTGGGCGGAACCTGATTCCTACGAGCAGTACTTC,CASSLGFWAEPDSYEQYF
NA,TRBD1,TRBJ2-6,TRBV6-4,TGTGCCAGCAGCACAGGGGCAGGTGGGGCCAACGTCCTGACTTTC,CASSTGAGGANVLTF
NA,TRBD2,TRBJ2-5,TRBV18,TGTGCCAGCTCACCGAGGACTAGCGGGGGGATACAAGAGACCCAGTACTTC,CASSPRTSGGIQETQYF
NA,NA,TRBJ2-7,TRBV4-1,TGCGCCAGCAGCCTCATCGGGGGCCCTTCCTACGAGCAGTACTTC,CASSLIGGPSYEQYF
NA,NA,TRBJ1-3,TRBV7-6,TGTGCCAGCAGCTTACCGAGTACTGGAAACACCATATATTTT,CASSLPSTGNTIYF
NA,NA,TRBJ2-5,TRBV7-2,TGTGCCAGCAGCTTAGCGGGGGGGCCCTATTTCCAAGAGACCCAGTACTTC,CASSLAGGPYFQETQYF
once,NA,TRBJ1-6,TRBV2,TGTGCCAGCTGGAGGGAAAGAAATTCACCCCTCCACTTT,CASWRERNSPLHF
once,TRBD1,TRBJ1-4,TRBV4-2,TGTGCCAGCAGACAATTGCTCCGATCAGGGGGTGGTTCAACTAATGAAAAACTGTTTTTT,CASRQLLRSGGGSTNEKLFF
NA,NA,TRBJ2-4,TRBV5-6,TGTGCCAGCAGCTCCCCCGGGGGGCGGGACATTCAGTACTTC,CASSSPGGRDIQYF
NA,NA,TRBJ1-3,TRBV18,TGTGCCAGCTCACCGGCGACAGTTACCTCTGGAAACACCATATATTTT,CASSPATVTSGNTIYF
few,NA,TRBJ2-1,TRBV6-1,TGTGCCAGCAGTGAAGGTGAAGAGGTCAATGAGCAGTTCTTC,CASSEGEEVNEQFF